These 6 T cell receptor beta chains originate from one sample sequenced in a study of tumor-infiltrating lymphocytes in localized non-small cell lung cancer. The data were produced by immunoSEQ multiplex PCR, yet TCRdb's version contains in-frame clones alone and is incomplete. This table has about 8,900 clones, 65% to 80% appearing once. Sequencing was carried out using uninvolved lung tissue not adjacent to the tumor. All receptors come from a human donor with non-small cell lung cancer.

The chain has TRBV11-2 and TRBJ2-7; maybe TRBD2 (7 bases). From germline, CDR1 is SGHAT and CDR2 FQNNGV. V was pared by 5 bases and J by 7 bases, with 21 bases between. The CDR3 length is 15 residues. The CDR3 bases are TGTGCCAGCAGCCCGGAGGGGGGGACCGTCTCTGAGCAGTACTTC. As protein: CASSPEGGTVSEQYF.

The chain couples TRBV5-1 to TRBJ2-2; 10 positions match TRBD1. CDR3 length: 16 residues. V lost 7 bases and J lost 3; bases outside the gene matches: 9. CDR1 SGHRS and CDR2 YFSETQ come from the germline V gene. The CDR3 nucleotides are TGCGCCAGCGTTTCGTCGGGACAGGGGCACACCGGGGAGCTGTTTTTT. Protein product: CASVSSGQGHTGELFF.

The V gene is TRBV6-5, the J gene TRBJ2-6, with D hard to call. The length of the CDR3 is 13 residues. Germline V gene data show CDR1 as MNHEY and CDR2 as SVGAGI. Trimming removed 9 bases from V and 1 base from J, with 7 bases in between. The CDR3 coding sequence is TGTGCCAGTACTCGGTCTGGGGCCAACGTCCTGACTTTC. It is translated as CASTRSGANVLTF.

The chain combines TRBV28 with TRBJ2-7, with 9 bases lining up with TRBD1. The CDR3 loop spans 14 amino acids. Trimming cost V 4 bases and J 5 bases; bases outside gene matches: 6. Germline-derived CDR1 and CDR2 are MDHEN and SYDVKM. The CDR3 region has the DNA TGTGCCAGCAGTTCCCCCGGGACAGGGAACGAGCAGTACTTC. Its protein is CASSSPGTGNEQYF.

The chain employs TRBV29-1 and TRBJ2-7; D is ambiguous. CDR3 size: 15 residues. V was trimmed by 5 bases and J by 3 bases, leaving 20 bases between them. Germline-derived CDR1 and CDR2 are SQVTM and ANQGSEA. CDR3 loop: CSVTRANGGFYEQYF. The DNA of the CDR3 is TGCAGCGTTACGAGAGCGAACGGTGGATTCTACGAGCAGTACTTC.

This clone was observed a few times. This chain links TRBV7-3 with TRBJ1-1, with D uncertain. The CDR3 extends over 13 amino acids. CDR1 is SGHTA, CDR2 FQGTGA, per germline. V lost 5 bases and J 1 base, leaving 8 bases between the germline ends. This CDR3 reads CASSTSENTEAFF. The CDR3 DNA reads TGTGCCAGCAGCACATCAGAGAACACTGAAGCTTTCTTT. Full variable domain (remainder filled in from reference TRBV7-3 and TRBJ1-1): GAGVSQTPSNKVTEKGKYVELRCDPISGHTALYWYRQSLGQGPEFLIYFQGTGAADDSGLPNDRFFAVRPEGSVSTLKIQRTERGDSAVYLCASSTSENTEAFFGQGTRLTVV.